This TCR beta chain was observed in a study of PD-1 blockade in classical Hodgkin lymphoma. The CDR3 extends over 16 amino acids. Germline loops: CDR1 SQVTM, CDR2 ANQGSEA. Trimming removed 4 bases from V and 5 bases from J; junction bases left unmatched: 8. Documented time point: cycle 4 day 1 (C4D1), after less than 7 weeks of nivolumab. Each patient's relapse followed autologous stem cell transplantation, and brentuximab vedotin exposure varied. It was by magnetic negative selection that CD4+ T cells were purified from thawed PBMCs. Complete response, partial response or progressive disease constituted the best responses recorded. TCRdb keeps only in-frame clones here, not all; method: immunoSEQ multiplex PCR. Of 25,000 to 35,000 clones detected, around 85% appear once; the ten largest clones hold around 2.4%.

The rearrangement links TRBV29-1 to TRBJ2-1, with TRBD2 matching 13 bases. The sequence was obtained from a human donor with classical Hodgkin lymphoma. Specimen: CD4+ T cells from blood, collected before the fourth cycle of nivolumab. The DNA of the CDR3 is TGCAGCGTTGCGCGGACTAGCGGGAGCCCTAACAATGAGCAGTTCTTC. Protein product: CSVARTSGSPNNEQFF.